This T cell receptor (beta chain) is from a study of blood T cell repertoires in COVID-19 (dated by TCRdb to about 2020). Describing the broader study: Samples from collaborators originated in the United States, Italy and Spain and spanned both the acute and convalescent phases of COVID-19. The material from the prospective study consisted of cDNA or gDNA derived from T cells, B-cell-depleted T cells, or PBMCs. Subjects who had been exposed to COVID-19, were actively infected with it, or had recovered from it provided the deeply sampled blood TCRbeta repertoires that made up the dataset. The repertoires were made available in a free public database intended to serve as a resource for research on the immune response to SARS-CoV-2. The samples were drawn from two sources: the first 160 participants of the ongoing ImmuneRACE study, and fewer than 1,500 subjects contributed by 6 global collaborators. Sample metadata almost always included a de-identified subject ID, COVID-19 status, age in years and sex. Where HLA class I and class II types were available, the types were taken from metadata supplied by the sample provider, not from assay-based typing.

This clone was detected a few times. Its target antigen remains unknown. No base-level quality is on record; no much larger clone is a single base apart. The junction shows trimming of 3 bases on V and 1 base on J, plus 9 bases between the germline ends. According to the germline V gene, CDR1 reads ENHRY and CDR2 reads SYGVKD. CDR3 length: 14 amino acids, cysteine to phenylalanine. Only the CDR3 part of the read is kept: 42 bases, read in frame from the first base. Collaborating institutions collected whole blood in K2EDTA tubes following their own protocols. For TCRbeta analysis, collaborators shipped samples as frozen whole blood, isolated PBMCs, or DNA extracted from either of those sample types. The paper's findings and limits, for the study overall: Clinical and demographic metadata were provided uncurated, with the amount varying by source and participant.

TCRbeta CDR3 regions were amplified from genomic DNA using the immunoSEQ Assay, a bias-controlled multiplex PCR. The paper's processing steps were these. The number of nucleated cells in each sample was estimated by amplification of reference gene primers within the assay. Sequence reads were collapsed and filtered to measure the absolute abundance of every unique TCRbeta CDR3 rearrangement. For each sample, productive Simpson clonality was calculated as the square root of Simpson's diversity index over productive rearrangements. Imported from immuneACCESS, the table was reduced by TCRdb to in-frame sequences with V and J called. These copies leave out some clones; in studies compared against another copy, an unresolved V gene accounts for under half, and the cause of the remainder is not known. V and J calls and clone size are as listed in that table; D and trimming were resolved from the DNA. Here the sample has approximately 220,000 clones; roughly 80% occur a single time. The biggest ten clones account for 2.3% of the sample.

The rearrangement combines TRBV10-3 with TRBJ2-5, with a weak D call of TRBD1 (6 bases match). This clonotype originated in a woman between 55 and 75 years old with acute or convalescent COVID-19. Sequences were obtained from peripheral blood. At the DNA level, the sequence is TGTGCCATCAGTGAAAGGGGGTCCCAAGAGACCCAGTACTTC. Translated, this gives CAISERGSQETQYF.